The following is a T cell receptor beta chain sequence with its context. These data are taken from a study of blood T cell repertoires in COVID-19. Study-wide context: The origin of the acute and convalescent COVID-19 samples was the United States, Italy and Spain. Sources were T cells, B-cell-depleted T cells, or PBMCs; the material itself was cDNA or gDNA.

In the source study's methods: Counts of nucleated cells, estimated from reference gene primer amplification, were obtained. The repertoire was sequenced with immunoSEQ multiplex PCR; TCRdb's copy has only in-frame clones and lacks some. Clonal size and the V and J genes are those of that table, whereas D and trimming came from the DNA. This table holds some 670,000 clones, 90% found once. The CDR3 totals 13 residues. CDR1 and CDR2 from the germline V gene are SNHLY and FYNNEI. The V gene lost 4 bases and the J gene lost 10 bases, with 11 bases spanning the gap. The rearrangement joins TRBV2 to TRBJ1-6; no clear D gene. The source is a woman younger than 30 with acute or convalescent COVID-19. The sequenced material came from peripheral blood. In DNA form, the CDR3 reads TGTGCCAGCAGTGCACAGAGCCAATCACCCCTCCACTTT. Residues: CASSAQSQSPLHF.